These 14 T cell receptor beta chains were sequenced from one sample in a study of blood T cell repertoires in COVID-19. Clones were sequenced by immunoSEQ multiplex PCR, and TCRdb holds only the in-frame ones, with some missing. The table lists about 100,000 clones, about 89% of them singletons. The sequenced sample was peripheral blood. These receptors originate from a man between 45 and 60 years old with active COVID-19.

The V and J genes are TRBV11-2 and TRBJ2-3; 10 bases are shared with TRBD1. The CDR3 length is 14 residues. Germline lookup yields CDR1 SGHAT and CDR2 FQNNGV. Trimming at V came to 5 bases and at J to 3 bases, leaving 2 bases not matched to a gene. The chain's CDR3 is CASSDRGRTDTQYF. CDR3 in DNA: TGTGCCAGCAGCGACAGGGGGCGAACAGATACGCAGTATTTT.

V gene TRBV6-5 combines with J gene TRBJ2-2, with D possibly TRBD1 on 6 matching bases. CDR3 length: 15 residues. Trimming pared 6 bases from V and 3 bases from J, leaving 14 bases between. Germline V gene sequence: CDR1 MNHEY, CDR2 SVGAGI. This CDR3 reads CASRITGSYTGELFF. The DNA for the CDR3 is TGTGCCAGCAGAATTACAGGGAGCTACACCGGGGAGCTGTTTTTT.

The chain carries TRBV6-1 and TRBJ2-7; tentative D call: TRBD1 (5 bases). V lost 2 bases and J lost 1, with 12 bases in between. CDR3 length: 15 amino acids. Looked up from germline, CDR1 is MNHNS and CDR2 is SASEGT. CDR3 sequence (DNA): TGTGCCAGCAGTGAACTTAGAAGGGGATCCTACGAGCAGTACGTC. Its translation: CASSELRRGSYEQYV.

This chain links TRBV6-5 with TRBJ2-7, with TRBD2 as a possible D gene (7 bases). The CDR3 has 14 amino acids. Looked up from germline, CDR1 is MNHEY and CDR2 is SVGAGI. V shed 0 bases and J shed 4 bases, with 10 bases lying between them. CDR3 sequence reads: CASSYSRGAYEQYV. The DNA of the CDR3 is TGTGCCAGCAGTTACTCACGGGGGGCTTACGAGCAGTACGTC.

The V call is TRBV2, the J call TRBJ2-1, with 7 nucleotides matching TRBD1. Germline-derived CDR1 and CDR2 are SNHLY and FYNNEI. The J segment lost 6 bases and the V segment lost 6 bases, leaving 5 bases of the junction unmatched. CDR3 size: 13 residues. The CDR3 DNA is TGTGCCAGCAGCCTAAGACAGGGCAATGAGCAGTTCTTC. It translates to CASSLRQGNEQFF. Looking up the rest from reference TRBV2 and TRBJ2-1 gives the full variable domain: EPEVTQTPSHQVTQMGQEVILRCVPISNHLYFYWYRQILGQKVEFLVSFYNNEISEKSEIFDDQFSVERPDGSNFTLKIRSTKLEDSAMYFCASSLRQGNEQFFGPGTRLTVL.

In this sample, this clone turned up once. The chain joins TRBV18 to TRBJ2-5, with D perhaps TRBD1 (5 bases). Trimming took 0 bases from V and 5 from J, leaving 13 bases between them. Germline values: CDR1 KGHSH, CDR2 LQKENI. This CDR3 is built from 15 residues. CDR3 DNA sequence: TGTGCCAGCTCACCACCGGGCAGGGCGGAGGAGACCCAGTACTTC. Its protein product is CASSPPGRAEETQYF.

The rearrangement joins TRBV19 to TRBJ1-5; D unclear. Germline assignment: CDR1 LNHDA and CDR2 SQIVND (reference sequence). Deletions cut 3 bases from V and 0 bases from J, with 9 bases between. The CDR3 extends over 15 amino acids. The CDR3 region has the DNA TGTGCCAGTAGTATTACAGAATATAGCAATCAGCCCCAGCATTTT. Its translation is CASSITEYSNQPQHF.

The V gene is TRBV5-1, the J gene TRBJ2-5; 8 nucleotides agree with TRBD2. The CDR3 consists of 17 residues. Per the germline V gene, CDR1 is SGHRS and CDR2 is YFSETQ. The V gene end was trimmed by 7 bases and the J gene end by 3 bases; junction bases not matched to a gene: 17. The CDR3 nucleotides read TGCGCCAGCCACGGGGGACGAGGACTAGCCCTAAAAGAGACCCAGTACTTC. Translating it yields CASHGGRGLALKETQYF.

The chain carries TRBV5-6 and TRBJ2-4, with a tentative D call TRBD2 (5 bases). From germline, CDR1 is SGHDT and CDR2 YYEEEE. V lost 0 bases to trimming and J lost 6 bases, with 13 bases between them. The CDR3 has 15 residues. CDR3 nucleotide sequence: TGTGCCAGCAGCTTGGACCGGGATATGGGAAACATTCAGTACTTC. It codes for CASSLDRDMGNIQYF.

J is TRBJ1-4 and V is TRBV7-9, with TRBD1 matching 9 bases. Germline CDR1 SEHNR, CDR2 FQNEAQ (reference sequence). The CDR3 covers 15 residues. The trim removed 5 bases at V and 5 bases at J, leaving 6 bases unmatched. The DNA of the CDR3 is TGTGCCAGCAGCCGAATGACAGGGGGGAATGAAAAACTGTTTTTT. Amino acids: CASSRMTGGNEKLFF.

The V and J genes are TRBV9 and TRBJ1-4; 9 positions agree with TRBD1. The J segment lost 7 bases and the V segment lost 5 bases, leaving 9 bases of the junction unmatched. The CDR3 contains 15 residues. In germline, CDR1 is SGDLS, CDR2 YYNGEE. The CDR3 DNA reads as TGTGCCAGCAGTGCCGTGGGGACAGGGCGTGAAAAACTGTTTTTT. This encodes CASSAVGTGREKLFF.

V is TRBV2 and J is TRBJ2-5; tentatively, D is TRBD1 (5 bases). Deletions cut 4 bases from V and 7 bases from J, with 19 bases between. Germline-derived CDR1 and CDR2 are SNHLY and FYNNEI. CDR3 length equals 15 residues. The CDR3 coding sequence is TGTGCCAGCAGTGGATCGTCAGGGCTCACGGGGACCCAGTACTTC. Translating gives CASSGSSGLTGTQYF. Supplemented by reference TRBV2 and TRBJ2-5, the full variable domain reads EPEVTQTPSHQVTQMGQEVILRCVPISNHLYFYWYRQILGQKVEFLVSFYNNEISEKSEIFDDQFSVERPDGSNFTLKIRSTKLEDSAMYFCASSGSSGLTGTQYFGPGTRLLVL.

The rearrangement joins TRBV2 to TRBJ2-3, with 8 bases that match TRBD2. Germline assignment: CDR1 SNHLY and CDR2 FYNNEI. The CDR3 is 16 amino acids. V was pared by 7 bases and J by 0 bases, with 9 bases of the junction left unmatched. DNA of the CDR3: TGTGCCAGCAAGGTATATGCGGGAGGTAGCACAGATACGCAGTATTTT. It translates to CASKVYAGGSTDTQYF.

This CDR3 reads CAIPFGQDLDYGYTF. CDR3 bases: TGTGCCATCCCCTTCGGACAGGACCTTGACTATGGCTACACCTTC. The V gene is TRBV10-3, the J gene TRBJ1-2, with 7 bases identical to TRBD1. CDR3 length: 15 amino acids. V was clipped by 8 bases and J by 3 bases; unmatched bases: 12. Germline CDR1 is ENHRY and CDR2 is SYGVKD.